These 24 T cell receptor beta chains came from one sample sequenced in a study of blood T cell repertoires in COVID-19. Here immunoSEQ multiplex PCR was the method, and the copy in TCRdb shows in-frame clones only, minus some. Of a few hundred thousand clones in the sample, roughly 86% were seen once. The sequenced sample consisted of peripheral blood. These TCRs come from a man aged 18-30 years with active or convalescent COVID-19.

The chain employs TRBV7-3 and TRBJ2-3, with TRBD2 matching over 11 bases. Looked up from germline, CDR1 is SGHTA and CDR2 is FQGTGA. The CDR3 spans 14 residues. The V segment lost 5 bases and the J segment 7 bases; nucleotides outside the gene matches: 5. CDR3 coding DNA: TGTGCCAGCAGCCAGCCTAGCGGGAGGTATACGCAGTATTTT. It translates to CASSQPSGRYTQYF.

This clone was counted a single time. V usage is TRBV24-1 and J usage is TRBJ1-5, with D possibly matching TRBD1 (6 bases). Germline loops: CDR1 KGHDR, CDR2 SFDVKD. CDR3 length: 14 amino acids. Trimming shortened V by 4 bases and J by 4 bases, and 10 bases separated the two germline ends. The CDR3 is CATSEQGRNQPQHF. As DNA, the CDR3 is TGTGCCACCAGTGAACAGGGTAGAAATCAGCCCCAGCATTTT.

This clone was recorded a few times. V and J are TRBV4-3 and TRBJ2-2, with D possibly TRBD2 on 5 matching bases. Trimming cost V 1 base and J 1 base, with 13 bases left between them. The germline gives CDR1 LGHNA, CDR2 YSLEER. The CDR3 extends over 17 amino acids. The CDR3 nucleotides read TGCGCCAGCAGCCAAGGTCTCGGGGTTGGGAACACCGGGGAGCTGTTTTTT. It translates to CASSQGLGVGNTGELFF.

CDR3 in amino acids: CASSYAGNEQFF. CDR3 bases: TGTGCCAGCAGTTACGCAGGGAATGAGCAGTTCTTC. The gene calls are TRBV6-5 and TRBJ2-1, with D tentatively TRBD1 (5 bases). The CDR3 consists of 12 residues. Trimming left V 2 bases short and J 7 bases short, with 6 bases between. The germline V gene has CDR1 MNHEY and CDR2 SVGAGI.

The chain recombines TRBV4-1 with TRBJ2-5, with D possibly being TRBD1 (6 bases). The CDR3 totals 13 residues. Trimming cost V 2 bases and J 7 bases, with 11 bases left between them. Germline CDR1 MGHRA, CDR2 YSYEKL. In DNA, the CDR3 is TGCGCCAGCAGCCAACAGGGGTTGGGGACCCAGTACTTC. Residues: CASSQQGLGTQYF.

J is TRBJ2-3 and V is TRBV4-1; a possible D gene is TRBD1 (7 bases). Germline CDR1 reads MGHRA; CDR2 reads YSYEKL. CDR3 length: 15 amino acids. The germline V and J ends were trimmed by 1 base and 3 bases, with 11 bases remaining between them. The CDR3 loop is CASSQVEGATDTQYF. Written as DNA, the CDR3 is TGCGCCAGCAGCCAAGTGGAGGGGGCTACAGATACGCAGTATTTT.

V is TRBV6-2 or TRBV6-3 and J is TRBJ2-1; TRBD2 matches 7 bases. This CDR3 has 15 residues. V was pared by 2 bases and J by 5 bases, with 6 bases of the junction left unmatched. The germline V gene encodes CDR1 MNHEY and CDR2 SVGEGT. The CDR3, as DNA: TGTGCCAGCAGTTACCCACGACTAGCAAACAATGAGCAGTTCTTC. This translates into CASSYPRLANNEQFF.

The chain recombines TRBV27 with TRBJ2-7; a weak D match, TRBD2 (5 bases). The V and J ends lost 3 bases and 3 bases respectively, with 18 bases between them. The CDR3 runs to 16 residues. The germline V gene has CDR1 MNHEY and CDR2 SMNVEV (reference sequence). The CDR3 DNA sequence: TGTGCCAGCAGTTTTAAGGGAGTCAATGGAGGCTACGAGCAGTACTTC. It yields the protein CASSFKGVNGGYEQYF.

This clone was detected a few times. The chain has TRBV4-2 and TRBJ2-7; TRBD2 aligns across 7 bases. The CDR3 is made up of 15 amino acids. V shed 2 bases and J 0 bases; nucleotides not matched to a gene: 4. Germline loops: CDR1 LGHNA, CDR2 YNFKEQ. CDR3 sequence: CASSQYSSGSYEQYF. The DNA for the CDR3 is TGTGCCAGCAGCCAATATTCTAGCGGCTCCTACGAGCAGTACTTC.

The chain combines TRBV20-1 with TRBJ1-2, with D unresolved. The germline gives CDR1 DFQATT, CDR2 SNEGSKA (reference sequence). The CDR3 length is 11 residues. V lost 4 bases and J 6 bases, leaving 9 bases between the germline ends. Written as DNA, the CDR3 is TGCAGTGCTATCACAGCGGATGGCTACACCTTC. Translation: CSAITADGYTF.

This clone was recorded only once. V usage is TRBV4-2 and J usage is TRBJ1-2; 7 bases fit TRBD1. The junction had 11 bases not matched to a gene; V was cut back by 0 bases and J by 7 bases. Germline V lookup: CDR1 LGHNA, CDR2 YNFKEQ. The CDR3 sequence is 16 residues long. CDR3: CASSQDLTGTWGGYTF. The CDR3 nucleotides read TGTGCCAGCAGCCAAGATCTGACAGGGACTTGGGGTGGCTACACCTTC.

The chain has TRBV5-4 and TRBJ2-2, with TRBD2 matching 7 bases. Trimming cost V 9 bases and J 0 bases; bases outside gene matches: 2. Germline CDR1 is SGHNT and CDR2 is YYREEE (reference sequence). CDR3 size: 13 residues. The chain's CDR3 is CAMGLPNTGELFF. The CDR3 coding sequence is TGTGCCATGGGACTACCGAACACCGGGGAGCTGTTTTTT.

The chain carries TRBV7-7 and TRBJ2-1, with 7 bases that match TRBD1. With 5 bases clipped from V and 0 bases from J, the junction kept 4 bases outside the gene matches. This CDR3 has 15 residues. Germline assignment: CDR1 SSHAT and CDR2 FNYEAQ (reference sequence). The CDR3 reads CASSIRQGSYNEQFF. The CDR3 DNA reads TGTGCCAGCAGCATTAGACAGGGCTCCTACAATGAGCAGTTCTTC.

The rearrangement uses TRBV2 and TRBJ2-7; D might be TRBD2 (5 bases). Trimming pared 3 bases from V and 4 bases from J, leaving 13 bases between. Germline V gene data show CDR1 as SNHLY and CDR2 as FYNNEI. This CDR3 contains 14 residues. The CDR3 here is CASSERLAVYEQYF. CDR3 sequence (DNA): TGTGCCAGCAGTGAGAGGCTAGCAGTATACGAGCAGTACTTC.

The gene calls are TRBV24-1 and TRBJ2-6; D is perhaps TRBD1 (5 bases). Trimming removed 2 bases from V and 0 bases from J, with 10 bases in between. CDR1 and CDR2 from the germline V gene are KGHDR and SFDVKD. There are 17 residues in the CDR3. The CDR3 reads CATSDSGHYSGANVLTF. CDR3 bases: TGTGCCACCAGTGATTCCGGACATTACTCTGGGGCCAACGTCCTGACTTTC.

This clone was detected only once. This rearrangement joins TRBV2 to TRBJ1-2; tentative D call: TRBD1 (6 bases). This CDR3 has 13 residues. CDR1 and CDR2 (germline): SNHLY, FYNNEI. V gave up 6 bases and J gave up 2 bases, with 10 bases separating them. The CDR3 DNA sequence: TGTGCCAGCAGGACGGGGACAAACTATGGCTACACCTTC. Its translation: CASRTGTNYGYTF. Full variable domain (remainder filled in from reference TRBV2 and TRBJ1-2): EPEVTQTPSHQVTQMGQEVILRCVPISNHLYFYWYRQILGQKVEFLVSFYNNEISEKSEIFDDQFSVERPDGSNFTLKIRSTKLEDSAMYFCASRTGTNYGYTFGSGTRLTVV.

This chain uses TRBV3-1 (or the pseudogene TRBV3-2) with TRBJ1-2; the D gene is possibly TRBD1 (5 bases). The V gene lost 4 bases and the J gene lost 8 bases, with 20 bases spanning the gap. From germline, CDR1 is LGHDT and CDR2 YNNKEL (reference sequence). The CDR3 spans 15 residues. The CDR3 DNA follows: TGTGCCAGCAGCCTCCAGACGGCCGGAAAGGGGGGCTACACCTTC. The encoded protein is CASSLQTAGKGGYTF.

The rearrangement uses TRBV4-2 and TRBJ1-1; the D is unclear. Germline assignment: CDR1 LGHNA and CDR2 YNFKEQ. Trimming removed 2 bases from V and 1 base from J, with 5 bases in between. CDR3 length equals 13 residues. The DNA for the CDR3 is TGTGCCAGCAGCCAATCTCGGAACACTGAAGCTTTCTTT. This gives the protein CASSQSRNTEAFF.

The chain recombines TRBV5-1 with TRBJ2-3, with D maybe TRBD1 (5 bases). V dropped 0 bases and J dropped 1 base, with 9 bases sitting between them. Germline values: CDR1 SGHRS, CDR2 YFSETQ. CDR3 length: 15 residues. CDR3 nucleotides: TGCGCCAGCAGCTTGGGAGTAGGGGGCACAGATACGCAGTATTTT. This sequence encodes CASSLGVGGTDTQYF.

The chain is built from TRBV19 and TRBJ1-1; D gene uncertain. With 5 bases removed from V and 1 base from J, the gap between germline ends came to 8 bases. The CDR3 sequence is 13 residues long. Germline CDR1 LNHDA, CDR2 SQIVND (reference sequence). The DNA for the CDR3 is TGTGCCAGTAGTCTGGAGCAGAACACTGAAGCTTTCTTT. This codes for CASSLEQNTEAFF.

The rearrangement joins TRBV13 to TRBJ2-3, with 8 bases fitting TRBD2. The CDR3 extends over 14 amino acids. Germline-derived CDR1 and CDR2 are PRHDT and FYEKMQ (reference sequence). Trimming cost V 1 base and J 4 bases; bases outside gene matches: 1. The CDR3, as DNA: TGTGCCAGCAGCTTAGAACTAGCGGCAGATACGCAGTATTTT. The encoded protein is CASSLELAADTQYF.

This sequence joins TRBV7-3 and TRBJ1-1; TRBD1 aligns across 8 bases. CDR3 size: 14 residues. V dropped 3 bases and J dropped 4; count of bases not matched to a gene: 4. In germline, CDR1 is SGHTA, CDR2 FQGTGA. The CDR3 bases are TGTGCCAGCAGCTTCGGGACAGGAGGCACTGAAGCTTTCTTT. This sequence encodes CASSFGTGGTEAFF. The full variable domain, with the rest looked up from reference TRBV7-3 and TRBJ1-1, is GAGVSQTPSNKVTEKGKYVELRCDPISGHTALYWYRQSLGQGPEFLIYFQGTGAADDSGLPNDRFFAVRPEGSVSTLKIQRTERGDSAVYLCASSFGTGGTEAFFGQGTRLTVV.

The chain uses TRBV7-3 and TRBJ2-1, with 7 nucleotides matching TRBD2. The junction had 6 bases not matched to a gene; V was cut back by 0 bases and J by 4 bases. The CDR3 is 16 residues long. CDR1 and CDR2 (germline): SGHTA, FQGTGA. The CDR3 region has the DNA TGTGCCAGCAGCTTAACTGGGCGCGGGAGTTACAATGAGCAGTTCTTC. Translated, it gives CASSLTGRGSYNEQFF.

The chain joins TRBV6-1 to TRBJ1-6; no firm D call. Germline assignment: CDR1 MNHNS and CDR2 SASEGT. This CDR3 comprises 13 residues. The V end lost 1 base, the J end lost 8 bases, and 6 bases lay between the germline ends. The CDR3 region has the DNA TGTGCCAGCAGTGAAGGAGATGATTCACCCCTCCACTTT. This encodes CASSEGDDSPLHF.